The 27 T cell receptor beta chains given below trace back to one sample, sequenced in a study of beta chain features in type 1 diabetes. The study reverse transcribed the entire isolated RNA, so it sequenced expressed TCRB transcripts. The assay was immunoSEQ multiplex PCR, and TCRdb's table has in-frame clones only and misses some. The table lists approximately 360,000 clones, around 12% of them singletons. Their recognized antigens are unknown. The study's findings and limits: All four CD4+ subsets from Type 1 diabetes patients carried moderately but significantly shorter TCRB CDR3s.

Specimen: naive CD4+ T cells from blood. The receptor set was obtained from a woman younger than 30 with type 1 diabetes.

This chain connects TRBV7-3 to TRBJ2-3; 7 bases are a match to TRBD2. J lost 3 bases, V lost 3 bases, and 6 bases had no gene match. The CDR3 is 15 residues long. In germline, CDR1 is SGHTA, CDR2 FQGTGA. CDR3 DNA sequence: TGTGCCAGCAGCTTTCGCGGGAGAGGGACAGATACGCAGTATTTT. Amino acids: CASSFRGRGTDTQYF.

The chain has TRBV28 and TRBJ1-1; TRBD1 matches at 7 bases. The CDR3 is 11 residues long. The germline V gene encodes CDR1 MDHEN and CDR2 SYDVKM. Trimming at V came to 2 bases and at J to 10 bases, leaving 1 base not matched to a gene. In DNA, the CDR3 is TGTGCCAGCAGTTTAGGGACAGTAGCTTTCTTT. Translation: CASSLGTVAFF.

This sequence joins TRBV5-4 and TRBJ1-4; D perhaps matches TRBD1 (5 bases). Per germline, CDR1 SGHNT and CDR2 YYREEE (reference sequence). V was clipped by 1 base and J by 1 base, with 8 bases between them. This CDR3 is 15 amino acids long. The DNA of the CDR3 is TGTGCCAGCAGCTTGTTCGGGGGAACTAATGAAAAACTGTTTTTT. Protein product: CASSLFGGTNEKLFF.

V and J are TRBV5-4 and TRBJ1-2; D uncertain. The germline gives CDR1 SGHNT, CDR2 YYREEE (reference sequence). With 3 bases removed from V and 2 bases from J, the gap between germline ends came to 14 bases. The CDR3 contains 15 residues. CDR3 sequence reads: CASSSGPGGNYGYTF. CDR3 bases: TGTGCCAGCAGCTCGGGCCCCGGAGGGAACTATGGCTACACCTTC.

This rearrangement joins TRBV7-2 to TRBJ2-7; D unresolved. The CDR3 consists of 12 residues. CDR1 and CDR2 (germline): SGHTA, FQGNSA. Trimming took 1 base from V and 9 from J, leaving 10 bases between them. The CDR3 DNA reads as TGTGCCAGCAGCTTAGATCGGGTCGGGCAGTACTTC. Its translation is CASSLDRVGQYF.

This clone was observed a few times. The chain is built from TRBV5-4 and TRBJ2-2; 8 bases map to TRBD2. V trimming: 1 base; J trimming: 6 bases; junction bases outside the gene matches: 5. The V gene's germline CDR1 is SGHNT and CDR2 YYREEE (reference sequence). This CDR3 contains 15 residues. The CDR3 reads CASSLKREYPGELFF. For the CDR3, the DNA is TGTGCCAGCAGCTTGAAGCGGGAGTATCCCGGGGAGCTGTTTTTT.

This clone was seen a handful of times. DNA of the CDR3: TGCGCCAGCAGTCGCGGTCCTGATGGGTGGAACACTGAAGCTTTCTTT. The encoded protein is CASSRGPDGWNTEAFF. The chain couples TRBV23-1 to TRBJ1-1; D is unclear. TRBV23-1 is an ORF; its function is uncertain. The CDR3 covers 16 residues. V was clipped by 4 bases and J by 1 base, with 16 bases between them.

The chain uses TRBV11-2 and TRBJ2-1, with 13 positions matching TRBD2. The CDR3 consists of 15 residues. Per the germline V gene, CDR1 is SGHAT and CDR2 is FQNNGV. J lost 7 bases, V lost 4 bases, and 4 bases had no gene match. CDR3 coding DNA: TGTGCCAGCAGCTCCGGGACTAGCGGGGTAAATGAGCAGTTCTTC. Translated, it gives CASSSGTSGVNEQFF.

This clone showed up just a few times. J is TRBJ1-2 and V is TRBV7-9; D is uncertain. Germline CDR1 SEHNR, CDR2 FQNEAQ (reference sequence). Trimming removed 2 bases from V and 4 bases from J, with 14 bases in between. The length of the CDR3 is 15 residues. CDR3 amino acids: CASSLTVRNGYGYTF. The CDR3 nucleotides read TGTGCCAGCAGCTTAACGGTTCGAAACGGCTATGGCTACACCTTC.

The chain uses TRBV7-2 and TRBJ2-1; D is unclear. CDR1 and CDR2 from the germline V gene are SGHTA and FQGNSA. V dropped 5 bases and J dropped 4 bases, with 6 bases sitting between them. The CDR3 spans 12 residues. The CDR3 DNA reads TGTGCCAGCAGCCGCGGATACAATGAGCAGTTCTTC. It is translated as CASSRGYNEQFF. The full variable domain, completed using reference TRBV7-2 and TRBJ2-1, is GAGVSQSPSNKVTEKGKDVELRCDPISGHTALYWYRQSLGQGLEFLIYFQGNSAPDKSGLPSDRFSAERTGGSVSTLTIQRTQQEDSAVYLCASSRGYNEQFFGPGTRLTVL.

This clone was observed a few times. The chain carries TRBV28 and TRBJ1-5; D is ambiguous. Germline V lookup: CDR1 MDHEN, CDR2 SYDVKM. The CDR3 totals 12 residues. The germline V and J ends were trimmed by 9 bases and 5 bases, with 11 bases remaining between them. The CDR3 bases are TGTGCCAGTAGATCCGGGGATCAGCCCCAGCATTTT. Encoded protein: CASRSGDQPQHF.

This clone was seen only a few times. The chain carries TRBV10-3 and TRBJ1-2; D gene ambiguous. The germline gives CDR1 ENHRY, CDR2 SYGVKD. The CDR3 is 13 residues long. V gave up 0 bases and J gave up 7 bases, with 9 bases separating them. The chain's CDR3 is CAISESTIGGYTF. In DNA, the CDR3 is TGTGCCATCAGTGAGTCGACTATTGGTGGCTACACCTTC.

The rearrangement uses TRBV10-3 and TRBJ1-5; 8 bases map to TRBD1. This CDR3 has 14 amino acids. With 5 bases clipped from V and 2 bases from J, the junction kept 2 bases outside the gene matches. Germline CDR1 reads ENHRY; CDR2 reads SYGVKD. CDR3 DNA: TGTGCCATCAGTCGGGGACAGGGCAATCAGCCCCAGCATTTT. Its translation: CAISRGQGNQPQHF.

This clone appeared once. The J gene is TRBJ2-7, the V gene TRBV28; a weak D match, TRBD2 (7 bases). The CDR3 extends over 14 amino acids. The germline CDR1 and CDR2 sequences are MDHEN and SYDVKM. Trimming cost V 5 bases and J 7 bases, with 18 bases left between them. This CDR3 is CASSRGGGHNEQYF. DNA for the CDR3: TGTGCCAGCAGTCGAGGGGGGGGGCACAATGAGCAGTACTTC.

The rearrangement uses TRBV7-2 and TRBJ2-7, with 7 nucleotides matching TRBD1. Trimming cost V 6 bases and J 2 bases; bases outside gene matches: 7. This CDR3 region has 14 residues. Germline values: CDR1 SGHTA, CDR2 FQGNSA. The CDR3 spells CASRRGQGTYEQYF. The CDR3 bases are TGTGCCAGCAGGAGGGGGCAGGGAACCTACGAGCAGTACTTC.

A few counts support this clone. The rearrangement joins TRBV12-5 to TRBJ1-2; the D is unclear. The CDR3 spans 16 residues. Per the germline V gene, CDR1 is LGHNT and CDR2 is FRNRAP. Trimming left V 1 base short and J 3 bases short, with 15 bases between. Here the CDR3 DNA reads TGTGCTAGTGGTTTGGGGGCACCGGGCGGGGACTATGGCTACACCTTC. It translates to CASGLGAPGGDYGYTF. The complete variable domain, with remaining parts taken from reference TRBV12-5 and TRBJ1-2, reads DARVTQTPRHKVTEMGQEVTMRCQPILGHNTVFWYRQTMMQGLELLAYFRNRAPLDDSGMPKDRFSAEMPDATLATLKIQPSEPRDSAVYFCASGLGAPGGDYGYTFGSGTRLTVV.

This clone was seen only a few times. This sequence joins TRBV29-1 and TRBJ2-7; 10 positions agree with TRBD1. The CDR3 has 15 amino acids. Germline V lookup: CDR1 SQVTM, CDR2 ANQGSEA. Trimming cost V 6 bases and J 2 bases; bases outside gene matches: 10. The CDR3 loop is CSVRQGALVAYEQYF. The CDR3 DNA reads TGCAGCGTCAGACAGGGGGCGCTTGTAGCCTACGAGCAGTACTTC.

This clone was seen a handful of times. The sample holds other DNA sequences that translate to the same CDR3. The chain carries TRBV6-5 and TRBJ1-2; perhaps TRBD1 as D (5 bases). CDR3 length: 14 amino acids. CDR1 is MNHEY, CDR2 SVGAGI, per germline. The V end lost 0 bases, the J end lost 4 bases, and 9 bases lay between the germline ends. The CDR3 nucleotides are TGTGCCAGCAGTTACTCACGGGGGGGCTATGGCTACACCTTC. Translating gives CASSYSRGGYGYTF.

Note on this clone: Distinct nucleotide sequences in the sample also encode this CDR3. The V gene is TRBV27, the J gene TRBJ2-7; possibly TRBD1 for D (5 bases). Trimming took 5 bases from V and 1 from J, leaving 9 bases between them. Germline V gene data show CDR1 as MNHEY and CDR2 as SMNVEV (reference sequence). The CDR3 extends over 13 amino acids. The DNA of the CDR3 is TGTGCCAGCAGTAACAGGCCGTCCTACGAGCAGTACTTC. It translates to CASSNRPSYEQYF.

The J gene is TRBJ1-5, the V gene TRBV6-5; 9 bases agree with TRBD1. Germline V gives CDR1 MNHEY, CDR2 SVGAGI. J gave up 5 bases and V 6 bases, and 8 bases lay outside the gene matches. The CDR3 contains 15 residues. The CDR3 sequence is CASSYTGGRDQPQHF. The DNA of the CDR3 is TGTGCCAGCAGCTATACAGGGGGCAGGGATCAGCCCCAGCATTTT.

The CDR3 region is CATGGSLRNEQFF. CDR3 DNA sequence: TGTGCCACCGGGGGATCCCTCAGGAATGAGCAGTTCTTC. V gene TRBV27 combines with J gene TRBJ2-1; weak D call: TRBD2 (6 bases). V was clipped by 10 bases and J by 7 bases, with 17 bases between them. The germline gives CDR1 MNHEY, CDR2 SMNVEV (reference sequence). The CDR3 sequence is 13 residues long.

In its sample, this clone was seen once. The genes are TRBV4-1 and TRBJ2-7, with D perhaps TRBD1 (6 bases). The CDR3 consists of 14 residues. CDR1 and CDR2 from the germline V gene are MGHRA and YSYEKL. V lost 0 bases, J lost 2 bases, and 8 bases lay in between. CDR3 protein: CASSQDWGPYEQYF. The CDR3 region has the DNA TGCGCCAGCAGCCAAGATTGGGGGCCCTACGAGCAGTACTTC.

This chain connects TRBV29-1 to TRBJ2-3; D ambiguous. The CDR3 consists of 14 residues. Germline CDR1 SQVTM, CDR2 ANQGSEA. Trimming removed 3 bases at V and 1 base at J, with 11 bases between. CDR3 sequence: CSVELSTGTDTQYF. As DNA, the CDR3 is TGCAGCGTTGAGCTTAGCACCGGCACAGATACGCAGTATTTT.

The chain links TRBV5-1 to TRBJ2-3; D unresolved. V was pared by 1 base and J by 0 bases, with 6 bases between. CDR3 size: 14 residues. Germline CDR1 is SGHRS and CDR2 is YFSETQ. For the CDR3, the DNA is TGCGCCAGCAGCTTGCCGGAGAGCACAGATACGCAGTATTTT. As protein: CASSLPESTDTQYF.

This clone was picked up a small number of times. J is TRBJ2-7 and V is TRBV5-6, with D unresolved. CDR3 length equals 13 residues. V lost 4 bases and J lost 2, with 10 bases in between. Looked up from germline, CDR1 is SGHDT and CDR2 is YYEEEE. The CDR3, as DNA: TGTGCCAGCAGCCCCCGACGGGCCTACGAGCAGTACTTC. It specifies CASSPRRAYEQYF.

This clone appeared a few times. The V call is TRBV25-1, the J call TRBJ2-7, with D possibly TRBD1 on 6 matching bases. Germline V lookup: CDR1 MGHDK, CDR2 SYGVNS. The CDR3 has 14 amino acids. V dropped 5 bases and J dropped 6 bases, with 17 bases sitting between them. The CDR3 coding sequence is TGTGCCAGCAGTCCCCATGACAGGATTGGCGAGCAGTACTTC. Encoded protein: CASSPHDRIGEQYF.

This chain links TRBV11-2 with TRBJ2-5, with TRBD2 as a possible D gene (5 bases). CDR3 length: 14 residues. Germline-derived CDR1 and CDR2 are SGHAT and FQNNGV. Trimming cost V 5 bases and J 2 bases, with 12 bases left between them. CDR3 DNA sequence: TGTGCCAGCAGCCCCACCGGGGTGCAAGAGACCCAGTACTTC. Its translation: CASSPTGVQETQYF.